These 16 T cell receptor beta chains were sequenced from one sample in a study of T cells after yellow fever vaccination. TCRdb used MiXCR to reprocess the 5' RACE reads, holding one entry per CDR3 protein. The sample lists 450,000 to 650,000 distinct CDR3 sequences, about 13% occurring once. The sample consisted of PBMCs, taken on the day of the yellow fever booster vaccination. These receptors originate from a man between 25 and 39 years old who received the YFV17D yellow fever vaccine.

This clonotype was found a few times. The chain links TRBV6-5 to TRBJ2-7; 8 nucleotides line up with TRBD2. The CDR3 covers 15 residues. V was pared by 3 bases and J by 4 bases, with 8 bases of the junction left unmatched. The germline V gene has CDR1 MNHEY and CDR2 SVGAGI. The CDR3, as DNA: TGTGCCAGCAGTTATGGTGGTAGCGGGAAGTACGAGCAGTACTTC. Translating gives CASSYGGSGKYEQYF.

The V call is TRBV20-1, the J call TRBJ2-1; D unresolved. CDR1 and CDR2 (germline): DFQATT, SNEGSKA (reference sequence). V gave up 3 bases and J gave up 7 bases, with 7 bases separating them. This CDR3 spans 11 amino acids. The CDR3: CSARSTNEQFF. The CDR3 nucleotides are TGCAGTGCTAGGTCGACTAATGAGCAGTTCTTC.

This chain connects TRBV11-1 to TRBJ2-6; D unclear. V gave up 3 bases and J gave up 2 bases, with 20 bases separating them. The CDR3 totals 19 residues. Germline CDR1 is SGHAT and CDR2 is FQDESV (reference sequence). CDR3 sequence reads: CASSFLGWSPNPGANVLTF. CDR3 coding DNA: TGTGCCAGCAGCTTTTTGGGTTGGTCGCCTAATCCTGGGGCCAACGTCCTGACTTTC.

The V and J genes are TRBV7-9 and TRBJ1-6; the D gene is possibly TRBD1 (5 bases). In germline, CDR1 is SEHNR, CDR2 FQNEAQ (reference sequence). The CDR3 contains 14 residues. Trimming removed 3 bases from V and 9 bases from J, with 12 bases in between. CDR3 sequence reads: CASSLTGLGSPLHF. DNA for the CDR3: TGTGCCAGCAGCTTGACGGGGCTTGGTTCACCCCTCCACTTT.

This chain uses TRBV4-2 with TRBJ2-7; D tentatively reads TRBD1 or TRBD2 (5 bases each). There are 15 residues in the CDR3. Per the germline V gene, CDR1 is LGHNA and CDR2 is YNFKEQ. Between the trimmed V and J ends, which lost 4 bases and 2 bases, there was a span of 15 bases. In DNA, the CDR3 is TGTGCCAGCAGCCTCGGGGCTACCGGAACCTACGAGCAGTACTTC. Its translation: CASSLGATGTYEQYF.

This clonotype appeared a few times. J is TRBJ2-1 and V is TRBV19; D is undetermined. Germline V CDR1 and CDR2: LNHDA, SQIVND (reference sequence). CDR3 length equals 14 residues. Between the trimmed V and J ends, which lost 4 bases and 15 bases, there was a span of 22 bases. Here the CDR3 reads CASSTLANGPAMFF. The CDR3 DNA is TGTGCCAGTAGTACCCTCGCGAACGGGCCCGCCATGTTCTTC. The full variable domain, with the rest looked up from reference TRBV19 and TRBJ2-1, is DGGITQSPKYLFRKEGQNVTLSCEQNLNHDAMYWYRQDPGQGLRLIYYSQIVNDFQKGDIAEGYSVSREKKESFPLTVTSAQKNPTAFYLCASSTLANGPAMFFGPGTRLTVL.

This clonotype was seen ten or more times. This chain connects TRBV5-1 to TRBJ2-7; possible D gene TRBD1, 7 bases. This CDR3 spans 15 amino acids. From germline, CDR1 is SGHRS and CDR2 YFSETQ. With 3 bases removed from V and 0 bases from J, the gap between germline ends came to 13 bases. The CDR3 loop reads CASSSRQGLSYEQYF. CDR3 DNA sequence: TGCGCCAGCAGCTCTCGACAGGGACTCTCCTACGAGCAGTACTTC.

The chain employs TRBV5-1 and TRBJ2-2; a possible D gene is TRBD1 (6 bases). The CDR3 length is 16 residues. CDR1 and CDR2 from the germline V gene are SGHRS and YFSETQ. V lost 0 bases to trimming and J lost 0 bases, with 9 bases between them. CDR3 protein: CASSLAGTTNTGELFF. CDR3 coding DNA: TGCGCCAGCAGCTTGGCCGGGACAACGAACACCGGGGAGCTGTTTTTT.

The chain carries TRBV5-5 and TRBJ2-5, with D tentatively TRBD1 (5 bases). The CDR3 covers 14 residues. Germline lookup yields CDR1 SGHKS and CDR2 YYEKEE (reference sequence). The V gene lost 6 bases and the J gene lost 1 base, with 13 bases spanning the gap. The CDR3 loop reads CASTPTVPQETQYF. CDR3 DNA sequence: TGTGCCAGCACCCCGACAGTGCCCCAAGAGACCCAGTACTTC. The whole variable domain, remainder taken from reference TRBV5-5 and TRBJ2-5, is DAGVTQSPTHLIKTRGQQVTLRCSPISGHKSVSWYQQVLGQGPQFIFQYYEKEERGRGNFPDRFSARQFPNYSSELNVNALLLGDSALYLCASTPTVPQETQYFGPGTRLLVL.

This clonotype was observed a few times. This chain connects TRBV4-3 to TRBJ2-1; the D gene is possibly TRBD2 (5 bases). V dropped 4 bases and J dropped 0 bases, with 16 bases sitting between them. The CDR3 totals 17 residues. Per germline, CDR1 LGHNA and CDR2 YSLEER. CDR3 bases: TGCGCCAGCAGCCGACGAAGCGGTGAAAGCTCCTACAATGAGCAGTTCTTC. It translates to CASSRRSGESSYNEQFF.

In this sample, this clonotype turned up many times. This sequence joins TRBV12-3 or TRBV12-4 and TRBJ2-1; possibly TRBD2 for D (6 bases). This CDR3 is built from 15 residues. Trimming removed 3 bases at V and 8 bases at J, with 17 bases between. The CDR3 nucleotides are TGTGCCAGCAGTTTCGGGACTTCAAAAGGCGATGAGCAGTTCTTC. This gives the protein CASSFGTSKGDEQFF.

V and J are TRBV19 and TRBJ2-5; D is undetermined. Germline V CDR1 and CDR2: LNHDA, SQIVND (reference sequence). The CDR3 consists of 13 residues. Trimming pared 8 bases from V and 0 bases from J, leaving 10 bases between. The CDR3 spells CASRRADQETQYF. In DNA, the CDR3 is TGTGCCAGTCGACGGGCGGACCAAGAGACCCAGTACTTC.

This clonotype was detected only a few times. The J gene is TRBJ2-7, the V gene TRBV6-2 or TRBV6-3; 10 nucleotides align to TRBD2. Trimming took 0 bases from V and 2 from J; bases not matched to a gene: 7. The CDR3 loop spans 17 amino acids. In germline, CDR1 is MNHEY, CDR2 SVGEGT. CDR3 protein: CASSYSASGSSAYEQYF. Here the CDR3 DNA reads TGTGCCAGCAGTTACTCGGCTAGCGGGAGTTCCGCCTACGAGCAGTACTTC.

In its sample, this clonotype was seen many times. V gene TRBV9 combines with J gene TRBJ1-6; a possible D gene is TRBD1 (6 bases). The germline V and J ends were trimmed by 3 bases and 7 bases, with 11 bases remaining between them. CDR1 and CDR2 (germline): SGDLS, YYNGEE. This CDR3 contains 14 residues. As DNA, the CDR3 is TGTGCCAGCAGCGCCCAGGGGTCCAATTCACCCCTCCACTTT. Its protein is CASSAQGSNSPLHF.

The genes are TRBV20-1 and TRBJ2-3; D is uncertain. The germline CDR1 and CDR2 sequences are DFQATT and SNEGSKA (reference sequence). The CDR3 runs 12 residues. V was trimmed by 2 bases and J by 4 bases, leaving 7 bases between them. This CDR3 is CSARLVADTQYF. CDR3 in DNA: TGCAGTGCTAGACTAGTGGCAGATACGCAGTATTTT.

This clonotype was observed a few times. This CDR3 reads CASSKRGGTAYEQYF. Here the CDR3 DNA reads TGTGCCAGCAGCAAAAGGGGCGGAACAGCCTACGAGCAGTACTTC. This chain joins TRBV21-1 and TRBJ2-7; the D segment call TRBD1 is taken from the table without a DNA check. TRBV21-1 is termed a pseudogene. The CDR3 spans 15 residues.